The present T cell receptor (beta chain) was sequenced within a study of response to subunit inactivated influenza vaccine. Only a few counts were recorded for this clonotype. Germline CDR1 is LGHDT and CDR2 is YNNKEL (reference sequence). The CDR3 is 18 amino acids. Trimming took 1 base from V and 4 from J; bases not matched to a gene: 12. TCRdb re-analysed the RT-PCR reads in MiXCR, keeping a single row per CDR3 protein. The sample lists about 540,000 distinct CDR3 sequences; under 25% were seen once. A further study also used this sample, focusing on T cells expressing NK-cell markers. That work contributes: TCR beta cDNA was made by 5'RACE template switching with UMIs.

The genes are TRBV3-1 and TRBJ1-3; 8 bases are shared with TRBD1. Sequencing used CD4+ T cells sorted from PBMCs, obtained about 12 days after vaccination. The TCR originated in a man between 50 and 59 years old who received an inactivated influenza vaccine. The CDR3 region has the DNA TGTGCCAGCAGCCAAGTTTCCCGGCCAGGGGGCTCCGGAAACACCATATATTTT. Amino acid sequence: CASSQVSRPGGSGNTIYF. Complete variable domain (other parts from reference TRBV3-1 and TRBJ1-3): DTAVSQTPKYLVTQMGNDKSIKCEQNLGHDTMYWYKQDSKKFLKIMFSYNNKELIINETVPNRFSPKSPDKAHLNLHINSLELGDSAVYFCASSQVSRPGGSGNTIYFGEGSWLTVV.